This T cell receptor beta chain was observed in a study of OX40 agonist ivuxolimab in advanced cancers. Across the study: Patients were infused with ivuxolimab every 2 weeks at 0.01 to 10 mg/kg. General observations from the study: The mean number of expanded clones was higher in CD8+ T cells than in CD4+.

The ends were cut back, 5 bases at V and 1 base at J, with 14 bases in the middle. The CDR3 length is 15 residues. Germline CDR1 reads SGHVS; CDR2 reads FQNEAQ. The repertoire was sequenced with immunoSEQ multiplex PCR; TCRdb's copy has only in-frame clones and lacks some. Of about 69,000 clones in the sample, about 90% were seen once. Concerning this clone: Its antigen is not known.

At cycle 4 day 1, cycle 7 day 1, and baseline, blood was sampled. This clonotype was sampled from an adult with an advanced solid tumor such as melanoma, head and neck, liver or kidney cancer. The chain couples TRBV7-8 to TRBJ1-1; unclear D gene. This sample comprised CD4+ or CD8+ T cells sorted from blood, obtained in a trial of the OX40 agonist ivuxolimab. In DNA, the CDR3 is TGTGCCAGCAGCCCGGCGCCACTGCCGAACACTGAAGCTTTCTTT. Protein: CASSPAPLPNTEAFF.